The sequence of this TCR beta chain was determined in a study of identical twins. Study-wide results and limits: Twins shared out-of-frame alpha sequences with excess low generation probability.

Germline V gives CDR1 MNHEY, CDR2 SVGAGI. The junction had 9 bases not matched to a gene; V was cut back by 5 bases and J by 7 bases. The CDR3 sequence is 15 residues long. This clonotype was recorded a few times. Antigen specificity is unknown. With template switching, a universal primer site was added, and the cDNA carried unique molecular identifiers. TCRdb called the 5' RACE reads again in MiXCR, with one record for every CDR3 protein. The sample lists about 690,000 distinct CDR3 sequences, about 20% seen once, with 4% to 5.5% in the top ten. The same specimen was also included in a second study, on T cells expressing NK-cell markers. That work contributes: Top CD8+ clonotypes included the dominant CD3+CD56+NKG2C+ clonotypes in 5 to 7 donors.

This chain joins TRBV6-5 and TRBJ2-1, with 9 positions matching TRBD2. The source of this sequence is a woman in her late teens or twenties in good health. Sequences were obtained from PBMCs. This CDR3 reads CASSLLAGVGNEQFF. CDR3 DNA sequence: TGTGCCAGCAGTCTCTTAGCGGGAGTGGGAAATGAGCAGTTCTTC.